This TCR beta chain was sequenced for a study of CD8 T cells in Susac syndrome. With random hexamers, roughly 0.45 to 1 ug RNA was reverse transcribed. Across 54 Vbeta and 13 Jbeta, TCR beta CDR3 was amplified with immunoSEQ multiplex PCR. MiXCR was run by TCRdb on the immunoSEQ multiplex PCR reads, yielding one entry per CDR3 protein. The sample carries more than 150,000 distinct CDR3 sequences, about 90% recorded once. CDR3 size: 15 residues. Trimming pared 2 bases from V and 5 bases from J, leaving 13 bases between. CDR1 is GTSNPN and CDR2 is SVGIG in the germline V gene (reference sequence). From blood CD8+ and CD4+ T cells, TCR beta sequences were generated.

The chain joins TRBV30 to TRBJ1-6; D is unclear. Sequenced input: CD4+ T cells from PBMCs. The TCR comes from a human donor in good health. The CDR3 here is CAWSSSSFNNSPLHF. The CDR3 region has the DNA TGTGCCTGGAGTTCAAGCAGTTTCAATAATTCACCCCTCCACTTT.